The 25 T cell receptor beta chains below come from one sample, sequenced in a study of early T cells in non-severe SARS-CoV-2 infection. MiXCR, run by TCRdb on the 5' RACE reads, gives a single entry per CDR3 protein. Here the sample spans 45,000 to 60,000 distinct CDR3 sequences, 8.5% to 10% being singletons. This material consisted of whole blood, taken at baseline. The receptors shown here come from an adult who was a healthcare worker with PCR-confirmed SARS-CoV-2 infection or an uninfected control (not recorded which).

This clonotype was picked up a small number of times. CDR3 amino acids: CASSQDLAGGNPYEQYF. CDR3 in DNA: TGTGCCAGCAGCCAAGATCTAGCGGGGGGAAACCCCTACGAGCAGTACTTC. This chain uses TRBV4-2 with TRBJ2-7; 11 nucleotides line up with TRBD2. Germline V gives CDR1 LGHNA, CDR2 YNFKEQ. V dropped 0 bases and J dropped 2; count of bases not matched to a gene: 6. The CDR3 loop spans 17 amino acids.

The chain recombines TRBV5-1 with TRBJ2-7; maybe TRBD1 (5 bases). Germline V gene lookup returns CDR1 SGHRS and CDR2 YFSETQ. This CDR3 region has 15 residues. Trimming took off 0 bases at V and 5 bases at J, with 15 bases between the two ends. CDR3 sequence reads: CASSLDPGKSNEQYF. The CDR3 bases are TGCGCCAGCAGCTTGGATCCAGGGAAAAGCAACGAGCAGTACTTC.

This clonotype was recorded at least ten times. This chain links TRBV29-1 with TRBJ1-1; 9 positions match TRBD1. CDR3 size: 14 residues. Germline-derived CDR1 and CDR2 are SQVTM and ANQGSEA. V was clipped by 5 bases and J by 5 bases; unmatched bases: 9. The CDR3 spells CSVRTGEGRTEAFF. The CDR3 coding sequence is TGCAGCGTTAGGACAGGGGAGGGGAGAACTGAAGCTTTCTTT.

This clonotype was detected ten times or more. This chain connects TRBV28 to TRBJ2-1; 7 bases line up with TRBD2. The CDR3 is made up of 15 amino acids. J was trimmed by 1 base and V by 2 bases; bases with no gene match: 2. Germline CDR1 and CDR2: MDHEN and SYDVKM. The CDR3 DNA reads TGTGCCAGCAGTTTAGTCGGGAGGTCCTACAATGAGCAGTTCTTC. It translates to CASSLVGRSYNEQFF.

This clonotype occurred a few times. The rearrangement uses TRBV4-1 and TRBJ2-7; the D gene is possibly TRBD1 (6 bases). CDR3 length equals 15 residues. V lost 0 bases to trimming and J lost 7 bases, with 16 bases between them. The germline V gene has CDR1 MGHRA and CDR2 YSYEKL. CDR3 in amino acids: CASSQDRGHKEEQYF. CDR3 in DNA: TGCGCCAGCAGCCAAGATAGGGGACATAAAGAAGAGCAGTACTTC.

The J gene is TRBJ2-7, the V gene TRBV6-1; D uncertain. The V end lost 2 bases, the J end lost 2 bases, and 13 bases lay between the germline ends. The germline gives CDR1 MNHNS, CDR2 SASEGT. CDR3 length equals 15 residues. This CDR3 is CASSESGPPTYEQYF. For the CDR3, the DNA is TGTGCCAGCAGTGAATCTGGGCCCCCTACCTACGAGCAGTACTTC.

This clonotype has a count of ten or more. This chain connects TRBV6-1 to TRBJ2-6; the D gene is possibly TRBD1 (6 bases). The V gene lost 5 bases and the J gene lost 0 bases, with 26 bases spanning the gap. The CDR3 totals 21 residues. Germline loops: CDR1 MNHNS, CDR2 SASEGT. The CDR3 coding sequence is TGTGCCAGCAGTCCCCGGTTCCAAACAGGGAACTGGAGCTCTGGGGCCAACGTCCTGACTTTC. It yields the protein CASSPRFQTGNWSSGANVLTF.

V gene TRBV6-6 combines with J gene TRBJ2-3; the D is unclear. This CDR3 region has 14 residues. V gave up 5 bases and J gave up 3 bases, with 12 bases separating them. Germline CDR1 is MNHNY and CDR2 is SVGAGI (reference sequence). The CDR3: CASSPLGTTDTQYF. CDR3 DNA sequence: TGTGCCAGCAGTCCCCTAGGAACTACAGATACGCAGTATTTT.

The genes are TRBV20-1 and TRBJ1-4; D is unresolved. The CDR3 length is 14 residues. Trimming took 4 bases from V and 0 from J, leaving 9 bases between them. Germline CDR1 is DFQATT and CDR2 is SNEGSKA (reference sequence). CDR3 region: CSATRTATNEKLFF. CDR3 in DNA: TGCAGTGCTACCCGGACCGCAACTAATGAAAAACTGTTTTTT.

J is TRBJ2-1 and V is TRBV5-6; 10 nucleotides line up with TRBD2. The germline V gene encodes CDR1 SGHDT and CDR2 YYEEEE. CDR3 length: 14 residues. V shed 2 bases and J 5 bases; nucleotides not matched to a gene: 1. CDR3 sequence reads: CASSFGTSDNEQFF. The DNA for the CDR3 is TGTGCCAGCAGCTTCGGGACTAGCGACAATGAGCAGTTCTTC. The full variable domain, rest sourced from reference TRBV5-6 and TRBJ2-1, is DAGVTQSPTHLIKTRGQQVTLRCSPKSGHDTVSWYQQALGQGPQFIFQYYEEEERQRGNFPDRFSGHQFPNYSSELNVNALLLGDSALYLCASSFGTSDNEQFFGPGTRLTVL.

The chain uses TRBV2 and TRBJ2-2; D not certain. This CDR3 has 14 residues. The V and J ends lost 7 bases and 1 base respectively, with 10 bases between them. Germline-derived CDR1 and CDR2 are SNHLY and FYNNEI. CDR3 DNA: TGTGCCAGCACGGGTAGCCAGAACACCGGGGAGCTGTTTTTT. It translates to CASTGSQNTGELFF.

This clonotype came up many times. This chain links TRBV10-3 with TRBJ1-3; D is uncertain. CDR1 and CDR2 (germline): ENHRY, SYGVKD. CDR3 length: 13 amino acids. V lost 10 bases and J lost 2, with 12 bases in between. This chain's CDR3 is CANQPGTGNTIYF. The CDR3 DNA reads TGTGCCAATCAACCCGGAACTGGAAACACCATATATTTT.

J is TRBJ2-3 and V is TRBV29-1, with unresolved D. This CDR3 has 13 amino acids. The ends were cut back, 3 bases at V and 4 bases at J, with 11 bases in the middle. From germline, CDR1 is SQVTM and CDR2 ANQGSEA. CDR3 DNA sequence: TGCAGCGTTGATTTTGTAGGAGCAGATACGCAGTATTTT. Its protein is CSVDFVGADTQYF.

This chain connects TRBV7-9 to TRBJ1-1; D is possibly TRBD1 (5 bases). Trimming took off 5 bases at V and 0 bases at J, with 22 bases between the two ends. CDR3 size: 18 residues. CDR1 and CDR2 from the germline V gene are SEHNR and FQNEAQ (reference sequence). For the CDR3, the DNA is TGTGCCAGCAGCCCAGCAGGGACGGAATCGGCTATGAACACTGAAGCTTTCTTT. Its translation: CASSPAGTESAMNTEAFF.

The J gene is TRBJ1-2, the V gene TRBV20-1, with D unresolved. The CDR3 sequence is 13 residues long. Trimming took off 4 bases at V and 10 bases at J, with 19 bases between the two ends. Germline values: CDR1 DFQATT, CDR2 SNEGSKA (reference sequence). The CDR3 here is CSAISGSRFPYTF. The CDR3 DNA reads TGCAGTGCTATATCCGGGTCCCGCTTTCCCTACACCTTC.

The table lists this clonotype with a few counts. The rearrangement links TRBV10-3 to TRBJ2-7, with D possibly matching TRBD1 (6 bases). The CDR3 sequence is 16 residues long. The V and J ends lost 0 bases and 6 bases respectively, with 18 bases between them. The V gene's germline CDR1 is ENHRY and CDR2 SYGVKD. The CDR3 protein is CAISESQGGRGIEQYF. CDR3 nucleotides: TGTGCCATCAGTGAGTCGCAAGGAGGCAGGGGTATCGAGCAGTACTTC.

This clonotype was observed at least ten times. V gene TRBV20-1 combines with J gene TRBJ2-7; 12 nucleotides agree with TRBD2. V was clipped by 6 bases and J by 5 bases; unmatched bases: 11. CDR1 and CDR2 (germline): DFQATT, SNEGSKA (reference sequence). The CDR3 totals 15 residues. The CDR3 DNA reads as TGCAGTGCCGATACCCCTAGCGGGGGGGCGCACGAGCAGTACTTC. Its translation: CSADTPSGGAHEQYF.

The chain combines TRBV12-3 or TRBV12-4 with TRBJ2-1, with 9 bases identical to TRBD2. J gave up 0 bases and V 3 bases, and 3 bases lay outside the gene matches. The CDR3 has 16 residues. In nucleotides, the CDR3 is TGTGCCAGCAGTTTTCCACTAGCGGGCTCCTACAATGAGCAGTTCTTC. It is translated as CASSFPLAGSYNEQFF.

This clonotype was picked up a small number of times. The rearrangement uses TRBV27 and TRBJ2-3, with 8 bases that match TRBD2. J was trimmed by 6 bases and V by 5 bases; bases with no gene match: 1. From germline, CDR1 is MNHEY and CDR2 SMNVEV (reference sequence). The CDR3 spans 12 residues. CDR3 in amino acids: CASSRGGDTQYF. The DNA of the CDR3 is TGTGCCAGCAGTCGGGGGGGGGATACGCAGTATTTT.

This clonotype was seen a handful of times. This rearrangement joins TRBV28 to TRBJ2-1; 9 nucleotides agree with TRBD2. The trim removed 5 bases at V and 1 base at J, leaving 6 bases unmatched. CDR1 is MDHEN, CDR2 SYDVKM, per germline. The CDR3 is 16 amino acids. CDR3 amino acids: CASSTTLAGSYNEQFF. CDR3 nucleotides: TGTGCCAGCAGTACTACTCTAGCGGGATCCTACAATGAGCAGTTCTTC.

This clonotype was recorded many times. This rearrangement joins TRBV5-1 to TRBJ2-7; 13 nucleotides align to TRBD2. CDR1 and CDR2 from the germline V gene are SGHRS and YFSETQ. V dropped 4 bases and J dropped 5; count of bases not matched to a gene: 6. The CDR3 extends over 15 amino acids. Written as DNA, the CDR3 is TGCGCCAGCAGCGGGAGGACTAGCGGGAGAGACGAGCAGTACTTC. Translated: CASSGRTSGRDEQYF.

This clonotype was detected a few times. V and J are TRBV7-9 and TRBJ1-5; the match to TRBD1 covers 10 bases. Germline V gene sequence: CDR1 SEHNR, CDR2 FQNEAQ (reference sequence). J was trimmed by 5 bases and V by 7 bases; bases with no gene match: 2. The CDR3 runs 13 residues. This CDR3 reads CASTGQGDQPQHF. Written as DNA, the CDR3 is TGTGCCAGCACCGGACAGGGGGATCAGCCCCAGCATTTT.

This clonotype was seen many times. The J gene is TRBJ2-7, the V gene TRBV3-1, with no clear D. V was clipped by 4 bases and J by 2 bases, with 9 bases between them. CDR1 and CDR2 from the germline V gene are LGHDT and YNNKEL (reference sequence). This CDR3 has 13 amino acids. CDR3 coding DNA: TGTGCCAGCAGCCTTCGGTTGACCTACGAGCAGTACTTC. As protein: CASSLRLTYEQYF.

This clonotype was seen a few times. CDR3 in amino acids: CASSEEETSGTNEQFF. CDR3 DNA: TGTGCCAGCAGTGAAGAAGAGACTAGCGGGACCAATGAGCAGTTCTTC. The chain combines TRBV6-1 with TRBJ2-1; 11 nucleotides agree with TRBD2. The germline CDR1 and CDR2 sequences are MNHNS and SASEGT. The CDR3 runs 16 residues. The V segment lost 1 base and the J segment 6 bases; nucleotides outside the gene matches: 5.

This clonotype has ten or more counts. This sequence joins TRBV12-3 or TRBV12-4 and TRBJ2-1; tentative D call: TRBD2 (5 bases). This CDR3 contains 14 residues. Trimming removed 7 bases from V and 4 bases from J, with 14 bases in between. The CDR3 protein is CASITPERYNEQFF. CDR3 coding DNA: TGTGCCAGCATCACCCCTGAGCGGTACAATGAGCAGTTCTTC.